The 28 T cell receptor beta chains below come from one sample, sequenced in a study of blood T cell repertoires in COVID-19. Repertoires were generated with immunoSEQ multiplex PCR, while TCRdb's copy carries only in-frame clones and drops some. The repertoire holds about 250,000 clones, with 65% to 90% as singletons. Material for sequencing was PBMCs or T cells enriched from blood (not recorded which). These receptors came from a man younger than 30 who had recovered from COVID-19.

V is TRBV4-1 and J is TRBJ1-1, with 8 positions matching TRBD1. V gave up 3 bases and J gave up 6 bases; unmatched junction bases: 9. In germline, CDR1 is MGHRA, CDR2 YSYEKL. The CDR3 is made up of 15 amino acids. The CDR3 region has the DNA TGCGCCAGCAGCCACGCTGCACAGGGGGTCTCTGAAGCTTTCTTT. It yields the protein CASSHAAQGVSEAFF.

The chain is built from TRBV18 and TRBJ1-2; D ambiguous. Germline V gene lookup returns CDR1 KGHSH and CDR2 LQKENI. The CDR3 spans 13 residues. Trimming left V 2 bases short and J 4 bases short, with 8 bases between. DNA for the CDR3: TGTGCCAGCTCACCAACAGCCAGCTATGGCTACACCTTC. Its protein product is CASSPTASYGYTF.

The chain joins TRBV11-2 to TRBJ1-1; maybe TRBD1 (6 bases). The V end lost 5 bases, the J end lost 4 bases, and 17 bases lay between the germline ends. The CDR3 runs 15 residues. Germline loops: CDR1 SGHAT, CDR2 FQNNGV. CDR3 coding DNA: TGTGCCAGCAGCGTACCTTTCCGAGGGGGCACTGAAGCTTTCTTT. Translation gives CASSVPFRGGTEAFF.

V and J are TRBV19 and TRBJ1-3, with TRBD1 identical over 9 bases. V shed 5 bases and J 7 bases; nucleotides not matched to a gene: 3. From germline, CDR1 is LNHDA and CDR2 SQIVND (reference sequence). CDR3 length equals 13 residues. CDR3 DNA: TGTGCCAGTAGTCCCGGACAGGGGAACACCATATATTTT. It encodes CASSPGQGNTIYF.

This sequence joins TRBV27 and TRBJ2-7; 7 nucleotides agree with TRBD1. The germline gives CDR1 MNHEY, CDR2 SMNVEV (reference sequence). The ends lost 4 bases at V and 1 base at J; junction bases unmatched: 4. The CDR3 contains 14 residues. DNA of the CDR3: TGTGCCAGCAGTTCAAGACAGGGTTCCTACGAGCAGTACTTC. It specifies CASSSRQGSYEQYF.

There are a few counts of this clone. The chain links TRBV5-1 to TRBJ1-2; 8 bases match TRBD1. J gave up 7 bases and V 4 bases, and 12 bases lay outside the gene matches. CDR1 and CDR2 (germline): SGHRS, YFSETQ. The CDR3 runs 15 residues. This chain's CDR3 is CASSRQSGGEVGYTF. The DNA for the CDR3 is TGCGCCAGCAGCCGACAATCAGGGGGCGAGGTTGGCTACACCTTC.

This clone was recorded once. The chain is built from TRBV7-9 and TRBJ1-5, with D hard to call. CDR3 size: 13 residues. Trimming stripped 3 bases from V and 6 bases from J, with 9 bases between. CDR1 and CDR2 from the germline V gene are SEHNR and FQNEAQ (reference sequence). CDR3 nucleotides: TGTGCCAGCAGCTTGGGCGGGAGTCAGCCCCAGCATTTT. Translating gives CASSLGGSQPQHF.

The rearrangement links TRBV11-2 to TRBJ2-3; 9 bases are shared with TRBD2. The CDR3 is 17 amino acids. The junction had 10 bases not matched to a gene; V was cut back by 2 bases and J by 4 bases. CDR1 and CDR2 from the germline V gene are SGHAT and FQNNGV. The CDR3 sequence is CASSLFARGGAADTQYF. In nucleotides, the CDR3 is TGTGCCAGCAGCTTATTCGCCCGCGGGGGGGCCGCAGATACGCAGTATTTT.

The chain recombines TRBV12-5 with TRBJ2-3, with D tentatively TRBD1 (6 bases). This CDR3 region has 14 residues. V lost 6 bases and J lost 3, with 13 bases in between. CDR1 LGHNT and CDR2 FRNRAP come from the germline V gene. CDR3 nucleotides: TGTGCTAGTGGCCCCGGACAGCTTACAGATACGCAGTATTTT. Protein: CASGPGQLTDTQYF.

This clone was detected a few times. The chain employs TRBV4-1 and TRBJ1-5, with 9 positions matching TRBD1. Germline values: CDR1 MGHRA, CDR2 YSYEKL. This CDR3 has 19 amino acids. After removal of 4 bases from V and 2 bases from J, the junction contained 15 bases not matched to a gene. The CDR3: CASSPGLSKDRGGNQPQHF. CDR3 nucleotides: TGCGCCAGCAGCCCTGGTCTTTCCAAGGACAGGGGAGGCAATCAGCCCCAGCATTTT.

The gene calls are TRBV27 and TRBJ2-7; 11 bases are shared with TRBD1. V lost 7 bases, J lost 3 bases, and 2 bases stayed unmatched. CDR3 length equals 13 residues. Germline CDR1 MNHEY, CDR2 SMNVEV (reference sequence). The CDR3 here is CASIGTGGYEQYF. Written as DNA, the CDR3 is TGTGCCAGCATTGGGACAGGGGGCTACGAGCAGTACTTC.

This clone was detected a few times. The rearrangement joins TRBV6-6 to TRBJ1-6; 7 bases agree with TRBD1. This CDR3 region has 15 residues. Germline CDR1 MNHNY, CDR2 SVGAGI (reference sequence). J gave up 4 bases and V 5 bases, and 5 bases lay outside the gene matches. In nucleotides, the CDR3 is TGTGCCAGCAGTGGGCCGGGACAGTATAATTCACCCCTCCACTTT. This encodes CASSGPGQYNSPLHF.

This sequence joins TRBV11-3 and TRBJ1-1; 7 nucleotides line up with TRBD1. Germline CDR1 is SGHNT and CDR2 is YENEEA. Trimming removed 0 bases from V and 3 bases from J; junction bases left unmatched: 4. There are 15 residues in the CDR3. CDR3 loop: CASSLDHRGDTEAFF. The CDR3 nucleotides are TGTGCCAGCAGCTTAGACCACAGGGGAGACACTGAAGCTTTCTTT. Full variable domain (rest looked up from reference TRBV11-3 and TRBJ1-1): EAGVVQSPRYKIIEKKQPVAFWCNPISGHNTLYWYLQNLGQGPELLIRYENEEAVDDSQLPKDRFSAERLKGVDSTLKIQPAELGDSAVYLCASSLDHRGDTEAFFGQGTRLTVV.

The rearrangement joins TRBV5-1 to TRBJ2-7, with TRBD1 as a possible D gene (5 bases). V was trimmed by 0 bases and J by 3 bases, leaving 13 bases between them. CDR1 is SGHRS and CDR2 is YFSETQ in the germline V gene. CDR3 length: 15 amino acids. The CDR3 coding sequence is TGCGCCAGCAGCTTGGTGGGGCAGGTGAACTACGAGCAGTACTTC. It codes for CASSLVGQVNYEQYF.

A note on this clone: Sequence at one end of the junction differs from germline and may be a read error. The rearrangement uses TRBV7-7 and TRBJ2-7; the D gene is possibly TRBD1 (5 bases). The V gene's germline CDR1 is SSHAT and CDR2 FNYEAQ (reference sequence). The CDR3 extends over 21 amino acids. The CDR3 here is CASSLGLADGREWGAGYEQYF. In DNA, the CDR3 is TGTGCTAGCAGCTTAGGCCTGGCGGACGGGCGAGAGTGGGGCGCAGGATACGAGCAGTACTTC.

The chain combines TRBV7-9 with TRBJ2-1; TRBD2 might be the D (6 bases). This CDR3 is built from 15 residues. V was clipped by 0 bases and J by 5 bases, with 11 bases between them. The germline gives CDR1 SEHNR, CDR2 FQNEAQ (reference sequence). CDR3 loop: CASSLASGRHNEQFF. In nucleotides, the CDR3 is TGTGCCAGCAGCTTAGCCAGCGGGCGGCACAATGAGCAGTTCTTC. The full variable domain, completed using reference TRBV7-9 and TRBJ2-1, is DTGVSQNPRHKITKRGQNVTFRCDPISEHNRLYWYRQTLGQGPEFLTYFQNEAQLEKSRLLSDRFSAERPKGSFSTLEIQRTEQGDSAMYLCASSLASGRHNEQFFGPGTRLTVL.

The V and J genes are TRBV11-2 and TRBJ2-5, with a weak D call TRBD2 (5 bases). Trimming cost V 2 bases and J 5 bases, with 15 bases left between them. The germline CDR1 and CDR2 sequences are SGHAT and FQNNGV. The CDR3 is 15 residues long. CDR3 bases: TGTGCCAGCAGCTTATCCCTAGTTCGGACTGAGACCCAGTACTTC. It is translated as CASSLSLVRTETQYF.

This chain links TRBV28 with TRBJ1-5; unclear D gene. The V gene lost 6 bases and the J gene lost 5 bases, with 17 bases spanning the gap. The CDR3 consists of 15 residues. Germline V gives CDR1 MDHEN, CDR2 SYDVKM. CDR3 protein: CASSPPRWGDQPQHF. CDR3 in DNA: TGTGCCAGCAGCCCTCCTCGTTGGGGAGATCAGCCCCAGCATTTT.

This clone was recorded a few times. The CDR3 loop is CASSRIGQGDTEAFF. The DNA for the CDR3 is TGTGCCAGCAGCCGAATCGGACAGGGGGACACTGAAGCTTTCTTT. The rearrangement uses TRBV5-4 and TRBJ1-1, with 10 bases that match TRBD1. The CDR3 contains 15 residues. After removal of 4 bases from V and 3 bases from J, the junction contained 6 bases not matched to a gene. CDR1 and CDR2 (germline): SGHNT, YYREEE (reference sequence). Using reference TRBV5-4 and TRBJ1-1 for the parts outside the CDR3, the full variable domain is ETGVTQSPTHLIKTRGQQVTLRCSSQSGHNTVSWYQQALGQGPQFIFQYYREEENGRGNFPPRFSGLQFPNYSSELNVNALELDDSALYLCASSRIGQGDTEAFFGQGTRLTVV.

This clone was picked up one time. The chain joins TRBV5-1 to TRBJ2-7; TRBD2 aligns across 7 bases. Germline values: CDR1 SGHRS, CDR2 YFSETQ. The trim removed 2 bases at V and 3 bases at J, leaving 8 bases unmatched. CDR3 size: 15 residues. This chain's CDR3 is CASSFRGGGSYEQYF. In nucleotides, the CDR3 is TGCGCCAGCAGCTTTCGCGGAGGCGGGAGCTACGAGCAGTACTTC.

The rearrangement uses TRBV7-3 and TRBJ1-1; maybe TRBD1 (6 bases). This CDR3 comprises 15 residues. Germline CDR1 and CDR2: SGHTA and FQGTGA. V gave up 2 bases and J gave up 5 bases, with 15 bases separating them. The CDR3 is CASSLEQGGVTEAFF. CDR3 bases: TGTGCCAGCAGCTTAGAACAGGGCGGTGTAACTGAAGCTTTCTTT. The whole variable domain, filled in from reference TRBV7-3 and TRBJ1-1, reads GAGVSQTPSNKVTEKGKYVELRCDPISGHTALYWYRQSLGQGPEFLIYFQGTGAADDSGLPNDRFFAVRPEGSVSTLKIQRTERGDSAVYLCASSLEQGGVTEAFFGQGTRLTVV.

V is TRBV30 and J is TRBJ2-3, with 9 nucleotides matching TRBD2. Trimming at V came to 0 bases and at J to 9 bases, leaving 10 bases not matched to a gene. This CDR3 contains 15 residues. Looked up from germline, CDR1 is GTSNPN and CDR2 is SVGIG (reference sequence). The CDR3 region is CAWSVIGGGAGTQYF. The CDR3 region has the DNA TGTGCCTGGAGTGTCATCGGCGGGGGGGCGGGGACGCAGTATTTT.

V gene TRBV5-1 combines with J gene TRBJ1-4, with TRBD1 identical over 7 bases. Germline V gives CDR1 SGHRS, CDR2 YFSETQ. This CDR3 region has 16 residues. The junction had 14 bases not matched to a gene; V was cut back by 5 bases and J by 7 bases. The DNA for the CDR3 is TGCGCCAGCAGAACCACCTACAGGGGTTCGAGTGAAAAACTGTTTTTT. Translated: CASRTTYRGSSEKLFF.

This chain uses TRBV27 with TRBJ1-1; TRBD1 matches at 8 bases. The length of the CDR3 is 13 residues. The germline gives CDR1 MNHEY, CDR2 SMNVEV (reference sequence). V dropped 6 bases and J dropped 5; count of bases not matched to a gene: 5. The CDR3 sequence is CASSRGQGTEAFF. The DNA of the CDR3 is TGTGCCAGCAGCCGAGGACAGGGTACTGAAGCTTTCTTT.

The chain links TRBV5-1 to TRBJ2-7; TRBD1 is a possible D gene (5 bases). Deletions cut 4 bases from V and 3 bases from J, with 8 bases between. The V gene's germline CDR1 is SGHRS and CDR2 YFSETQ. The CDR3 spans 12 residues. DNA for the CDR3: TGCGCCAGCAGCACAGGATTCTACGAGCAGTACTTC. Translated, it gives CASSTGFYEQYF.

This chain links TRBV12-3 or TRBV12-4 with TRBJ2-1, with D maybe TRBD1 (5 bases). This CDR3 spans 12 amino acids. Trimming removed 2 bases from V and 14 bases from J, with 13 bases in between. As DNA, the CDR3 is TGTGCCAGCAGTTTACTCCGGGCAGGGAAGTTCTTC. This codes for CASSLLRAGKFF.

V gene TRBV19 combines with J gene TRBJ1-5; D is ambiguous. CDR1 LNHDA and CDR2 SQIVND come from the germline V gene (reference sequence). V dropped 0 bases and J dropped 7 bases, with 16 bases sitting between them. The CDR3 length is 16 residues. CDR3 nucleotide sequence: TGTGCCAGTAGTATAGATCTTGTTGGAGGGCGCCAGCCCCAGCATTTT. Its translation: CASSIDLVGGRQPQHF.

V gene TRBV19 combines with J gene TRBJ1-1; 7 bases map to TRBD1. The CDR3 length is 17 residues. V lost 5 bases and J lost 2; bases outside the gene matches: 14. The V gene's germline CDR1 is LNHDA and CDR2 SQIVND (reference sequence). The CDR3, as DNA: TGTGCCAGTAGTGTTCGACAGGGAACCATCGTTAACACTGAAGCTTTCTTT. This encodes CASSVRQGTIVNTEAFF.